This T cell receptor beta chain was sequenced for a study of beta chain features in type 1 diabetes. Study at large: In age, gender and cell yields, patients were similar to healthy donors. The study, taken as a whole, reports: Type 1 diabetes patients showed a moderate but significant shortening of TCRB CDR3s in all four CD4+ subsets. At VDJ recombination sites, type 1 diabetes patients had fewer insertions and more deleted nucleotides.

In germline, CDR1 is KGHSH, CDR2 LQKENI. Trimming stripped 3 bases from V and 4 bases from J, with 13 bases between. There are 15 residues in the CDR3. The investigators reverse transcribed all of the isolated RNA, so they sequenced expressed TCRB transcripts. There were about 3.5 million reads on average in the naive, central memory and regulatory T cell samples. The data were produced by immunoSEQ multiplex PCR, yet TCRdb's version contains in-frame clones alone and is incomplete. The data show 250,000 to 350,000 clones, around 15% seen once. This clone occurred a few times. As yet, its antigen is unknown.

The TCR comes from a man aged 30-40 years with type 1 diabetes. V and J are TRBV18 and TRBJ1-5; no firm D call. The sequencing sample was made of naive CD4+ T cells from blood. The CDR3 reads CASSPAGLGNQPQHF. As DNA, the CDR3 is TGTGCCAGCTCACCGGCGGGGTTAGGAAATCAGCCCCAGCATTTT. Full variable domain (outside the CDR3, taken from reference TRBV18 and TRBJ1-5): NAGVMQNPRHLVRRRGQEARLRCSPMKGHSHVYWYRQLPEEGLKFMVYLQKENIIDESGMPKERFSAEFPKEGPSILRIQQVVRGDSAAYFCASSPAGLGNQPQHFGDGTRLSIL.